The rows below give T cell receptor beta chains drawn from one sample of a study of post-analysis software for immune sequencing data. A single record per CDR3 protein comes from TCRdb applying MiXCR to the PCR reads. In the table there are 500,000 to 600,000 distinct CDR3 sequences, 44% of which are singletons. The sequencing sample was made of blood. Receptors were obtained from a girl aged 5 to 17 with multiple sclerosis. The CDR3 runs from the conserved cysteine through the conserved F or W. D genes are given only for firm matches. Rows give clone size only sometimes, using once, few, many, or a class for an expanded clone.

D,size,V,J,CDR3,DNA
TRBD1,.,TRBV13,TRBJ2-1,CASSFLSRDRGYGEQFF,TGTGCCAGCAGCTTTCTATCCCGGGACAGGGGATACGGTGAGCAGTTCTTC
.,few,TRBV10-3,TRBJ2-7,CAISYGGTGPYEQYF,TGTGCCATCAGCTATGGCGGGACCGGACCCTACGAGCAGTACTTC
TRBD2,few,TRBV20-1,TRBJ2-1,CSARGTERGFYNEQFF,TGCAGTGCTAGGGGGACTGAGCGGGGGTTCTACAATGAGCAGTTCTTC
.,.,TRBV12-3/TRBV12-4,TRBJ2-3,CASSRRLTEQYF,TGTGCCAGCAGCCGACGACTAACGGAACAGTATTTT
.,.,TRBV5-1,TRBJ2-7,CASSFESPYEQYF,TGCGCCAGCAGCTTCGAAAGCCCCTACGAGCAGTACTTC
.,.,TRBV7-2,TRBJ1-1,CASSWGRRETEAFF,TGTGCCAGCAGCTGGGGGAGGAGGGAAACTGAAGCTTTCTTT
.,.,TRBV5-1,TRBJ2-1,CASSLQRPPYNEQFF,TGTGCCAGCAGCCTACAGCGGCCACCCTACAATGAGCAGTTCTTC
.,.,TRBV29-1,TRBJ2-5,CSVSGVGETQYF,TGCAGCGTATCAGGGGTCGGGGAGACCCAGTACTTC
.,.,TRBV7-9,TRBJ2-5,CASSLGEGTLETQYF,TGTGCCAGCAGCTTAGGAGAGGGGACCTTGGAGACCCAGTACTTC
.,many,TRBV10-3,TRBJ2-7,CAIGSGSYEQYF,TGTGCCATAGGCTCGGGTTCCTACGAGCAGTACTTC
TRBD1,.,TRBV6-6,TRBJ2-1,CASSYSNRQGQYNEQFF,TGTGCCAGCAGTTACTCAAACCGACAGGGGCAATACAATGAGCAGTTCTTC
.,once,TRBV20-1,TRBJ2-1,CSATGPSSYNEQFF,TGCAGTGCTACAGGTCCCAGCTCCTACAATGAGCAGTTCTTC
.,.,TRBV7-2,TRBJ2-7,CASSLFPTSYEQYF,TGTGCCAGCAGCTTATTCCCGACTAGCTACGAGCAGTACTTC
TRBD1,.,TRBV10-3,TRBJ1-2,CAISESIGQGGGRDYGYTF,TGTGCCATCAGTGAGTCGATAGGACAGGGTGGGGGCCGGGACTATGGCTACACCTTC
TRBD1,few,TRBV5-6,TRBJ1-2,CASSTRDRYYGYTF,TGTGCCAGCAGCACTCGGGACAGATACTATGGCTACACCTTC
TRBD2,many,TRBV4-1,TRBJ2-1,CASSQLAGGMSDEQFF,TGCGCCAGCAGCCAACTAGCGGGGGGAATGAGCGATGAGCAGTTCTTC
TRBD2,.,TRBV20-1,TRBJ2-1,CSAASGRGYNEQFF,TGCAGTGCTGCAAGCGGGAGGGGATACAATGAGCAGTTCTTC
TRBD1,.,TRBV12-3/TRBV12-4,TRBJ2-1,CASGTDPYNEQFF,TGTGCCAGTGGGACAGACCCTTACAATGAGCAGTTCTTC
.,.,TRBV12-3/TRBV12-4,TRBJ2-3,CASSFERIGSTQYF,TGTGCCAGCAGTTTCGAAAGGATTGGGAGTACGCAGTATTTT
.,.,TRBV6-2/TRBV6-3,TRBJ2-7,CASTRDAGYEQYF,TGTGCCAGCACCAGGGACGCCGGTTACGAGCAGTACTTC
.,.,TRBV10-3,TRBJ2-1,CAISLVGLNEQFF,TGTGCCATCTCCTTAGTGGGGTTAAATGAGCAGTTCTTC
.,few,TRBV6-5,TRBJ2-5,CASSTGGTQYF,TGTGCCAGCAGTACCGGGGGGACCCAGTACTTC
.,few,TRBV6-2/TRBV6-3,TRBJ2-5,CASSYSRRAYWETQYF,TGTGCCAGCAGTTACTCGCGGCGAGCGTACTGGGAGACCCAGTACTTC
.,.,TRBV7-2,TRBJ2-3,CASSRASTDTQYF,TGTGCCAGCAGCAGGGCGAGCACAGATACGCAGTATTTT
TRBD1,few,TRBV30,TRBJ1-5,CAWSRARQGAGQPQHF,TGTGCCTGGAGCAGGGCGAGACAGGGGGCAGGCCAGCCCCAGCATTTT
.,.,TRBV27,TRBJ1-1,CASSLSPFLNTEAFF,TGTGCCAGCAGTTTATCTCCGTTCTTGAACACTGAAGCTTTCTTT
.,.,TRBV24-1,TRBJ2-6,CATSEPGRGPNVLTF,TGTGCCACCAGTGAACCCGGACGAGGTCCCAACGTCCTGACTTTC
.,.,TRBV9,TRBJ1-2,CASSVEEQGYGYTF,TGTGCCAGCAGCGTAGAGGAACAGGGCTATGGCTACACCTTC
.,.,TRBV4-1,TRBJ2-7,CASSQSGAGAYEQYF,TGCGCCAGCAGCCAATCAGGGGCGGGGGCCTACGAGCAGTACTTC
.,.,TRBV20-1,TRBJ1-2,CSARFYLGNHGYTF,TGCAGTGCTAGATTCTACCTCGGGAACCATGGCTACACCTTC
.,.,TRBV20-1,TRBJ2-3,CSSREGATDTQYF,TGCAGTTCTAGGGAGGGGGCTACAGATACGCAGTATTTT
TRBD2,few,TRBV7-2,TRBJ2-3,CASSFKAGGGTDTQYF,TGTGCCAGCAGTTTTAAAGCGGGGGGAGGAACAGATACGCAGTATTTT
TRBD2,.,TRBV24-1,TRBJ2-1,CATSDSTSGVYNEQFF,TGTGCCACCAGTGACTCGACTAGCGGAGTTTACAATGAGCAGTTCTTC
.,few,TRBV6-1,TRBJ1-5,CASQWGNQPQHF,TGTGCCAGCCAGTGGGGCAATCAGCCCCAGCATTTT
.,.,TRBV29-1,TRBJ1-1,CSVEGTENTEAFF,TGCAGCGTTGAAGGGACAGAGAACACTGAAGCTTTCTTT